The 15 T cell receptor beta chains below all came from one sample that was sequenced in a study of Graves' ophthalmopathy and Graves' hyperthyroidism. From RNA, the CDR3 regions of TCR beta chains were amplified and sequenced. An opening RT-PCR round employed HTBI primers and preceded a second-round multiplex PCR. TCRdb reprocessed the multiplex PCR reads via MiXCR and lists one record per CDR3 protein. The sample includes over 500,000 distinct CDR3 sequences, about 20% seen only once; the top ten take approximately 6.5%. The specimen was peripheral blood. These receptors were collected from a woman aged 18-29 years with stable Graves' hyperthyroidism. Some clones in this sample may be carry-over from other donors' samples.

This clonotype was detected ten times or more. V and J are TRBV28 and TRBJ1-1; no firm D call. The germline V gene has CDR1 MDHEN and CDR2 SYDVKM. The CDR3 has 16 residues. V shed 2 bases and J shed 4 bases, with 17 bases lying between them. CDR3 nucleotides: TGTGCCAGCAGTTTAGGCGGGAACCCCTGGGGCACTGAAGCTTTCTTT. As protein: CASSLGGNPWGTEAFF.

The CDR3, as DNA: TGTGCCAGCAAGGCTAGCCCATACCAAGAGACCCAGTACTTC. It is translated as CASKASPYQETQYF. The chain couples TRBV2 to TRBJ2-5, with D possibly matching TRBD2 (5 bases). CDR1 SNHLY and CDR2 FYNNEI come from the germline V gene. V dropped 7 bases and J dropped 0 bases, with 12 bases sitting between them. This CDR3 spans 14 amino acids.

This clonotype was recorded many times. V usage is TRBV12-3 or TRBV12-4 and J usage is TRBJ2-5, with D perhaps given as TRBD1 or TRBD2 (5 bases each). V was clipped by 2 bases and J by 5 bases, with 12 bases between them. The CDR3 is 14 amino acids. The chain's CDR3 is CASSLRIGTETQYF. In DNA form, the CDR3 reads TGTGCCAGCAGTTTAAGGATCGGGACGGAGACCCAGTACTTC.

The sample holds many counts of this clonotype. Germline and junction disagree at one end, which may indicate a read error. The V gene is TRBV6-1, the J gene TRBJ1-2, with unresolved D. Germline V gene sequence: CDR1 MNHNS, CDR2 SASEGT. The CDR3 contains 13 residues. The CDR3 DNA sequence: TGTGCCAGCAGTGAAGGGCAGTGGAGTGGCTGCACCTTC. Its translation is CASSEGQWSGCTF.

The gene calls are TRBV5-1 and TRBJ2-7, with TRBD1 matching over 7 bases. The CDR3 has 12 residues. The ends lost 4 bases at V and 6 bases at J; junction bases unmatched: 4. Looked up from germline, CDR1 is SGHRS and CDR2 is YFSETQ. The CDR3 sequence is CASSQGTVEQYF. Written as DNA, the CDR3 is TGCGCCAGCAGCCAAGGGACAGTCGAGCAGTACTTC.

CDR3: CASSRTGTHQPQHF. The CDR3 bases are TGTGCCAGCAGCCGGACAGGGACTCATCAGCCCCAGCATTTT. The gene calls are TRBV12-3 or TRBV12-4 and TRBJ1-5; 8 bases fit TRBD1. The CDR3 totals 14 residues. Trimming at V came to 6 bases and at J to 5 bases, leaving 6 bases not matched to a gene.

Ten or more counts support this clonotype. The genes are TRBV28 and TRBJ1-6; TRBD1 might be the D (5 bases). V was cut by 6 bases and J by 5 bases, with 11 bases left in between. Germline values: CDR1 MDHEN, CDR2 SYDVKM. This CDR3 has 14 amino acids. For the CDR3, the DNA is TGTGCCAGCAGGATTGGACAAGATAATTCACCCCTCCACTTT. The encoded protein is CASRIGQDNSPLHF.

V gene TRBV7-8 combines with J gene TRBJ2-5, with D unclear. From germline, CDR1 is SGHVS and CDR2 FQNEAQ. The CDR3 has 13 amino acids. Trimming took off 1 base at V and 9 bases at J, with 12 bases between the two ends. The DNA for the CDR3 is TGTGCCAGCAGCTTAGGGGTGACTGATTCCCAGTACTTC. Its translation: CASSLGVTDSQYF.

This clonotype was seen at least ten times. V is TRBV6-2 or TRBV6-3 and J is TRBJ1-1; D unclear. Germline V gene lookup returns CDR1 MNHEY and CDR2 SVGEGT. The ends were cut back, 1 base at V and 1 base at J, with 10 bases in the middle. This CDR3 region has 15 residues. The CDR3 region is CASSYLGRRNTEAFF. For the CDR3, the DNA is TGTGCCAGCAGTTACTTAGGTAGGAGGAACACTGAAGCTTTCTTT.

Details on this clonotype: Here the CDR3 omits its conserved ending phenylalanine or tryptophan, so a read error is the likely source. The chain carries TRBV28 and TRBJ2-7; tentatively, D is TRBD2 (5 bases). The V end lost 5 bases, the J end lost 2 bases, and 7 bases lay between the germline ends. CDR3 size: 12 residues. Germline CDR1 MDHEN, CDR2 SYDVKM. The CDR3 reads CASSKLAYEQYL. CDR3 nucleotide sequence: TGTGCCAGCAGTAAACTAGCCTACGAGCAGTACTTG.

The sample holds many counts of this clonotype. Likely a read error: the CDR3 ends without its conserved phenylalanine or tryptophan. V is TRBV2 and J is TRBJ2-5; TRBD2 matches at 9 bases. This CDR3 is 16 amino acids long. CDR1 SNHLY and CDR2 FYNNEI come from the germline V gene. The trim removed 6 bases at V and 5 bases at J, leaving 13 bases unmatched. The CDR3 bases are TGTGCCAGCAGGCAGGGGCTAGCGGGACAAACGGAGACCCAGTACCTC. Protein: CASRQGLAGQTETQYL.

This clonotype was recorded many times. The V gene is TRBV6-1, the J gene TRBJ1-5; no clear D gene. In germline, CDR1 is MNHNS, CDR2 SASEGT. Trimming removed 8 bases from V and 2 bases from J, with 1 base in between. The CDR3 extends over 10 amino acids. CDR3 DNA: TGTGCCAGCGGCAATCAGCCCCAGCATTTT. Encoded protein: CASGNQPQHF.

The rearrangement uses TRBV24-1 and TRBJ2-7; TRBD1 agrees at 9 bases. This CDR3 region has 11 residues. V trimming: 9 bases; J trimming: 4 bases; junction bases outside the gene matches: 0. Looked up from germline, CDR1 is KGHDR and CDR2 is SFDVKD. CDR3 residues: CATGTGYEQYF. DNA of the CDR3: TGTGCCACCGGGACAGGGTACGAGCAGTACTTC.

The gene calls are TRBV20-1 and TRBJ2-7, with TRBD1 matching over 8 bases. CDR1 is DFQATT, CDR2 SNEGSKA, per germline (reference sequence). The junction had 6 bases not matched to a gene; V was cut back by 6 bases and J by 2 bases. This CDR3 is 13 amino acids long. The CDR3 loop reads CSAVDRATYEQYF. CDR3 in DNA: TGCAGTGCAGTGGACAGGGCGACCTACGAGCAGTACTTC.

This chain links TRBV12-3 or TRBV12-4 with TRBJ2-3; D is possibly TRBD1 or TRBD2 (5 bases each). The CDR3 consists of 16 residues. V shed 3 bases and J shed 6 bases, with 19 bases lying between them. The CDR3 nucleotides read TGTGCCAGCAGTTTGGGGACCCGCCGCGGCTTGGATACGCAGTATTTT. This gives the protein CASSLGTRRGLDTQYF.